Below, one T cell receptor (beta chain) is given with its context. This record comes from a study of cytomegalovirus exposure and HLA in healthy donors. Overall study context: Around 190 million T cells yielded roughly 100 million unique TCR beta sequences, as an earlier analysis found.

The PCR used 60 Vbeta and 13 Jbeta primers. Clones were sequenced by immunoSEQ multiplex PCR, and TCRdb holds only the in-frame ones, with some missing. There are 90,000 to 140,000 clones in the sample; 75% to 85% occur only once, and roughly 1.9% lies in the top ten. The CDR3 loop spans 15 amino acids. Germline V gives CDR1 MNHEY, CDR2 SVGAGI. The J segment lost 5 bases and the V segment lost 4 bases, leaving 7 bases of the junction unmatched. This receptor was taken from a man under 40 in good health and CMV-seronegative. Sequenced material: PBMCs. The chain is built from TRBV6-5 and TRBJ2-2, with TRBD1 matching 7 bases. The CDR3 DNA is TGTGCCAGCAGTTCGACAGGGCCGGGGACCGGGGAGCTGTTTTTT. Amino acid sequence: CASSSTGPGTGELFF.